The 11 T cell receptor beta chains below were found in one sample sequenced in a study of cytomegalovirus exposure and HLA in healthy donors. The PCR used 60 Vbeta and 13 Jbeta primers. Clones were read by immunoSEQ multiplex PCR, and TCRdb kept only the in-frame ones, dropping some. The table shows 200,000 to 250,000 clones, with 60% to 85% occurring only once. The sequenced sample was PBMCs. These receptors were obtained from a man between 40 and 49 years old in good health and CMV-seronegative.

The chain uses TRBV5-1 and TRBJ2-3; 9 nucleotides agree with TRBD2. The V gene's germline CDR1 is SGHRS and CDR2 YFSETQ. Trimming at V came to 0 bases and at J to 1 base, leaving 0 bases not matched to a gene. This CDR3 is 15 amino acids long. DNA of the CDR3: TGCGCCAGCAGCTTGGCTAGCGGGGGCACAGATACGCAGTATTTT. Its protein product is CASSLASGGTDTQYF.

The V call is TRBV28, the J call TRBJ2-3; D is uncertain. This CDR3 region has 16 residues. V lost 3 bases, J lost 2 bases, and 15 bases lay in between. The germline V gene encodes CDR1 MDHEN and CDR2 SYDVKM. The CDR3 sequence is CASSFLAPSLTDTQYF. The CDR3 DNA reads as TGTGCCAGCAGTTTTTTAGCCCCCAGCCTCACAGATACGCAGTATTTT.

The J gene is TRBJ2-3, the V gene TRBV25-1; no clear D. The CDR3 consists of 14 residues. V lost 5 bases and J 1 base, leaving 10 bases between the germline ends. Per the germline V gene, CDR1 is MGHDK and CDR2 is SYGVNS. CDR3 residues: CASSYGAGTDTQYF. DNA of the CDR3: TGTGCCAGCAGTTACGGAGCCGGCACAGATACGCAGTATTTT.

The chain links TRBV7-2 to TRBJ2-5, with 10 nucleotides matching TRBD2. Germline CDR1 is SGHTA and CDR2 is FQGNSA. The V segment lost 4 bases and the J segment 2 bases; nucleotides outside the gene matches: 7. The CDR3 has 16 amino acids. Written as DNA, the CDR3 is TGTGCCAGCAGCTGGGCCCTTAGCGGGGGGCAAGAGACCCAGTACTTC. As protein: CASSWALSGGQETQYF.

This chain connects TRBV4-3 to TRBJ2-1; 7 bases map to TRBD1. This CDR3 has 14 residues. The germline V gene encodes CDR1 LGHNA and CDR2 YSLEER. J lost 10 bases, V lost 0 bases, and 6 bases had no gene match. This CDR3 reads CASSQDRVTGEQFF. DNA for the CDR3: TGCGCCAGCAGCCAAGATCGAGTGACAGGGGAGCAGTTCTTC.

The genes are TRBV19 and TRBJ2-7; D is unresolved. The V end was cut by 3 bases, the J end by 4 bases, with 10 bases between. This CDR3 comprises 13 residues. Germline V gene sequence: CDR1 LNHDA, CDR2 SQIVND (reference sequence). CDR3 coding DNA: TGTGCCAGTAGTATTGACAAGAATTACGAGCAGTACTTC. Translating it yields CASSIDKNYEQYF.

The chain combines TRBV30 with TRBJ2-7; 7 nucleotides match TRBD2. The length of the CDR3 is 17 residues. CDR1 GTSNPN and CDR2 SVGIG come from the germline V gene (reference sequence). V lost 0 bases to trimming and J lost 0 bases; unmatched junction nucleotides: 11. CDR3: CAWSVRFRDYRSYEQYF. CDR3 in DNA: TGTGCCTGGAGTGTAAGATTTAGGGACTATCGCTCCTACGAGCAGTACTTC.

Remarks on this clone: Other DNA sequences in the sample encode the same CDR3. The chain combines TRBV7-2 with TRBJ1-2; D might be TRBD1 (5 bases). Trimming stripped 1 base from V and 4 bases from J, with 10 bases between. Germline V gives CDR1 SGHTA, CDR2 FQGNSA. This CDR3 contains 14 residues. The CDR3 coding sequence is TGTGCCAGCAGCTTAGGCCGACAGCTCTATGGCTACACCTTC. It encodes CASSLGRQLYGYTF.

In its sample, this clone was seen a few times. The chain recombines TRBV5-6 with TRBJ2-1; 8 bases are shared with TRBD1. V shed 2 bases, J shed 3 bases, and the junction held 4 bases outside the gene matches. The CDR3 totals 15 residues. CDR1 is SGHDT and CDR2 is YYEEEE in the germline V gene. For the CDR3, the DNA is TGTGCCAGCAGCTTAGGGACAGGTATCTACAATGAGCAGTTCTTC. Amino acids: CASSLGTGIYNEQFF.

The genes are TRBV5-4 and TRBJ2-5; weak D call: TRBD1 (6 bases). Germline lookup yields CDR1 SGHNT and CDR2 YYREEE (reference sequence). The V end lost 3 bases, the J end lost 3 bases, and 15 bases lay between the germline ends. The CDR3 spans 15 residues. CDR3 nucleotide sequence: TGTGCCAGCAGCTACAGGGTTTTCGGAGAAGAGACCCAGTACTTC. Translated: CASSYRVFGEETQYF. Full variable domain (missing parts from reference TRBV5-4 and TRBJ2-5): ETGVTQSPTHLIKTRGQQVTLRCSSQSGHNTVSWYQQALGQGPQFIFQYYREEENGRGNFPPRFSGLQFPNYSSELNVNALELDDSALYLCASSYRVFGEETQYFGPGTRLLVL.

The chain employs TRBV28 and TRBJ2-7, with 8 positions matching TRBD2. This CDR3 has 16 amino acids. J was trimmed by 2 bases and V by 3 bases; bases with no gene match: 9. Per germline, CDR1 MDHEN and CDR2 SYDVKM. CDR3 DNA sequence: TGTGCCAGCAGTTTTGGTCGGGAGGGGGTAGCCTACGAGCAGTACTTC. This sequence encodes CASSFGREGVAYEQYF.